Shown below are 30 T cell receptor beta chains from a single sample sequenced in a study of CD8 T cells in ankylosing spondylitis. Points from the study as a whole: Blood from ankylosing spondylitis patients appeared to carry a characteristic roughly eight-variant TCR beta motif.

TCRdb re-analysed the 5' RACE reads in MiXCR, keeping a single row per CDR3 protein. The sample consists of about 540,000 distinct CDR3 sequences, about 13% of them appearing once. Antigens of these TCRs are unknown. The sequenced sample consisted of blood, either unsorted or a sorted T cell fraction (not recorded which). Receptors were obtained from a male donor with ankylosing spondylitis.

This clonotype turned up a few times. This chain joins TRBV3-1 and TRBJ2-5; D is perhaps TRBD1 (5 bases). Trimming pared 2 bases from V and 3 bases from J, leaving 13 bases between. This CDR3 spans 15 amino acids. Germline V CDR1 and CDR2: LGHDT, YNNKEL (reference sequence). CDR3 residues: CASSQTGISKETQYF. The DNA of the CDR3 is TGTGCCAGCAGCCAAACAGGCATCTCAAAAGAGACCCAGTACTTC.

This clonotype was counted many times. V is TRBV12-3 or TRBV12-4 and J is TRBJ1-6; D is uncertain. The CDR3 consists of 13 residues. Trimming shortened V by 1 base and J by 6 bases, and 4 bases separated the two germline ends. The CDR3 DNA follows: TGTGCCAGCAGTTTAGGACTTAATTCACCCCTCCACTTT. It encodes CASSLGLNSPLHF.

This clonotype was detected only a few times. The chain couples TRBV5-1 to TRBJ2-5; 13 positions match TRBD2. The V segment lost 1 base and the J segment 5 bases; nucleotides outside the gene matches: 14. This CDR3 is 19 amino acids long. Germline V gene sequence: CDR1 SGHRS, CDR2 YFSETQ. This CDR3 reads CASSLMGLAGLGFMETQYF. The CDR3, as DNA: TGCGCCAGCAGCTTGATGGGACTAGCGGGACTTGGATTCATGGAGACCCAGTACTTC.

The genes are TRBV2 and TRBJ2-5; D gene uncertain. This CDR3 comprises 13 residues. The germline gives CDR1 SNHLY, CDR2 FYNNEI. Between the trimmed V and J ends, which lost 2 bases and 4 bases, there was a span of 8 bases. The CDR3 sequence is CASSEYRVETQYF. The CDR3 nucleotides read TGTGCCAGCAGTGAATATCGGGTAGAGACCCAGTACTTC.

This clonotype was seen a few times. The J gene is TRBJ1-3, the V gene TRBV12-3 or TRBV12-4; D gene uncertain. V was pared by 5 bases and J by 0 bases, with 14 bases between. The CDR3 spans 16 residues. CDR3 amino acids: CASSPAFGRSGNTIYF. DNA for the CDR3: TGTGCCAGCAGTCCAGCCTTCGGTCGCTCTGGAAACACCATATATTTT.

This clonotype appeared a few times. This sequence joins TRBV28 and TRBJ2-1; TRBD2 aligns across 11 bases. This CDR3 comprises 16 residues. J lost 4 bases, V lost 7 bases, and 9 bases had no gene match. CDR1 and CDR2 from the germline V gene are MDHEN and SYDVKM. The CDR3 protein is CASTPTSGRGYNEQFF. In DNA form, the CDR3 reads TGTGCCAGCACCCCCACTAGCGGGAGAGGTTACAATGAGCAGTTCTTC. The full variable domain, rest sourced from reference TRBV28 and TRBJ2-1, is DVKVTQSSRYLVKRTGEKVFLECVQDMDHENMFWYRQDPGLGLRLIYFSYDVKMKEKGDIPEGYSVSREKKERFSLILESASTNQTSMYLCASTPTSGRGYNEQFFGPGTRLTVL.

This clonotype was recorded a few times. The chain employs TRBV5-5 and TRBJ1-1; no reliable D call. The CDR3 is 13 amino acids. Germline values: CDR1 SGHKS, CDR2 YYEKEE (reference sequence). V was shortened by 4 bases and J by 1 base, with 8 bases between the two germline ends. CDR3 in amino acids: CASSTSWNTEAFF. The CDR3 coding sequence is TGTGCCAGCAGCACATCCTGGAACACTGAAGCTTTCTTT.

This clonotype showed up just a few times. A junction end diverges from the germline sequence, so it may reflect a read error. The chain couples TRBV11-2 to TRBJ1-4; D not resolved. The germline CDR1 and CDR2 sequences are SGHAT and FQNNGV. This CDR3 contains 13 residues. The CDR3 region is CASTEPPNEKLFF. The CDR3 DNA reads TGTGCCAGCACCGAGCCCCCTAACGAAAAACTGTTTTTT.

The chain's CDR3 is CASSQRTGVPEKLFF. The DNA for the CDR3 is TGCGCCAGCAGCCAGCGGACAGGGGTGCCCGAAAAACTGTTTTTT. The V and J genes are TRBV4-1 and TRBJ1-4; 9 bases are shared with TRBD1. Germline V gives CDR1 MGHRA, CDR2 YSYEKL. With 3 bases clipped from V and 8 bases from J, the junction kept 7 bases outside the gene matches. The CDR3 extends over 15 amino acids.

In its sample, this clonotype was seen a few times. V is TRBV13 and J is TRBJ2-1; TRBD1 or TRBD2 may be the D gene (5 bases each). The CDR3 consists of 13 residues. From germline, CDR1 is PRHDT and CDR2 FYEKMQ (reference sequence). With 3 bases removed from V and 9 bases from J, the gap between germline ends came to 12 bases. In DNA, the CDR3 is TGTGCCAGCAGCTTCTCCGGGGCCCCTGAGCAGTTCTTC. It encodes CASSFSGAPEQFF.

This clonotype was counted only a few times. The CDR3 protein is CASSQEQRQGYQETQYF. In DNA form, the CDR3 reads TGTGCCAGCAGCCAAGAACAGAGACAGGGGTATCAAGAGACCCAGTACTTC. This chain links TRBV14 with TRBJ2-5; 8 nucleotides match TRBD1. The CDR3 is 17 amino acids. With V trimmed by 0 bases and J by 2 bases, 8 bases remained unmatched. Per germline, CDR1 SGHDN and CDR2 FVKESK.

The V gene is TRBV5-5, the J gene TRBJ2-3; D is unclear. The CDR3 runs to 13 residues. Germline CDR1 SGHKS, CDR2 YYEKEE (reference sequence). V lost 2 bases, J lost 2 bases, and 6 bases lay in between. CDR3 protein: CASSLRITDTQYF. The CDR3 DNA reads TGTGCCAGCAGCTTACGGATCACAGATACGCAGTATTTT.

This clonotype has at least ten counts. The rearrangement uses TRBV5-1 and TRBJ1-1, with D tentatively TRBD1 (5 bases). This CDR3 comprises 14 residues. Trimming removed 3 bases from V and 0 bases from J, with 9 bases in between. The germline gives CDR1 SGHRS, CDR2 YFSETQ. CDR3 nucleotides: TGCGCCAGCAGCTCGGGGGGTATGAACACTGAAGCTTTCTTT. Protein product: CASSSGGMNTEAFF.

There are many counts of this clonotype. The rearrangement uses TRBV12-3 or TRBV12-4 and TRBJ2-3; D not resolved. Trimming took 5 bases from V and 5 from J, leaving 17 bases between them. The CDR3 spans 15 residues. DNA for the CDR3: TGTGCCAGCAGTGCTTCCTGGGGATTTGAAGATACGCAGTATTTT. This translates into CASSASWGFEDTQYF.

This clonotype was counted between two and nine times. The gene calls are TRBV6-1 and TRBJ1-5, with TRBD1 as a possible D gene (5 bases). This CDR3 is 16 amino acids long. From germline, CDR1 is MNHNS and CDR2 SASEGT. Trimming cost V 5 bases and J 4 bases, with 18 bases left between them. The CDR3 DNA follows: TGTGCCAGCAGTCCCCTTGGGGGGACGGTGAATCAGCCCCAGCATTTT. This codes for CASSPLGGTVNQPQHF.

The table lists this clonotype with many counts. The chain joins TRBV5-1 to TRBJ1-2; tentative D call: TRBD1 (6 bases). Germline CDR1 is SGHRS and CDR2 is YFSETQ. Trimming removed 4 bases at V and 5 bases at J, with 9 bases between. This CDR3 is built from 12 residues. The CDR3 protein is CASSAGVYGYTF. The CDR3 nucleotides are TGCGCCAGCAGCGCAGGGGTTTATGGCTACACCTTC.

On this clonotype itself: A much bigger clone sits one base away, suggesting this may be a read error. The chain couples TRBV12-3 or TRBV12-4 to TRBJ1-4; no reliable D call. Trimming took 1 base from V and 6 from J, leaving 9 bases between them. This CDR3 spans 14 amino acids. CDR3: CASSLDSYDEKLFF. The CDR3 coding sequence is TGTGCCAGCAGTTTAGACAGTTATGATGAAAAACTGTTTTTT.

In this sample, this clonotype turned up a few times. The chain joins TRBV20-1 to TRBJ2-4; TRBD2 might be the D (7 bases). This CDR3 spans 18 amino acids. CDR1 is DFQATT and CDR2 is SNEGSKA in the germline V gene (reference sequence). Trimming removed 2 bases at V and 1 base at J, with 21 bases between. In nucleotides, the CDR3 is TGCAGTGCTAGAAGTGGGGGAGGGGGAGGGTCGGCCAAAAACATTCAGTACTTC. Protein sequence: CSARSGGGGGSAKNIQYF.

This clonotype occurred a few times. The CDR3 region has the DNA TGCAGTGCTAGAGGGGGGGGGCTCGGCGAGACCCAGTACTTC. Translation: CSARGGGLGETQYF. The chain carries TRBV20-1 and TRBJ2-5; a possible D gene is TRBD2 (7 bases). Germline V lookup: CDR1 DFQATT, CDR2 SNEGSKA (reference sequence). V gave up 1 base and J gave up 5 bases, with 14 bases separating them. The CDR3 is made up of 14 amino acids.

This clonotype came up a few times. The V gene is TRBV29-1, the J gene TRBJ2-2, with 10 bases identical to TRBD1. Germline V gene lookup returns CDR1 SQVTM and CDR2 ANQGSEA. This CDR3 has 15 residues. J was trimmed by 9 bases and V by 5 bases; bases with no gene match: 12. The CDR3 reads CSVQMVGTGARELFF. CDR3 DNA: TGCAGCGTTCAAATGGTGGGGACAGGGGCCAGGGAGCTGTTTTTT.

The genes are TRBV5-1 and TRBJ2-5, with 10 bases lining up with TRBD2. This CDR3 spans 15 amino acids. Trimming at V came to 6 bases and at J to 1 base, leaving 6 bases not matched to a gene. Germline V gene lookup returns CDR1 SGHRS and CDR2 YFSETQ. This chain's CDR3 is CASTFGLAVQETQYF. The CDR3 DNA is TGCGCCAGCACCTTTGGACTAGCGGTCCAAGAGACCCAGTACTTC.

This clonotype was found a few times. V usage is TRBV5-1 and J usage is TRBJ1-4, with D tentatively TRBD1 (6 bases). Deletions cut 1 base from V and 4 bases from J, with 14 bases between. This CDR3 is built from 16 residues. From germline, CDR1 is SGHRS and CDR2 YFSETQ. The DNA for the CDR3 is TGCGCCAGCAGCTTGCGGCAGGGGTTCGGTAATGAAAAACTGTTTTTT. This gives the protein CASSLRQGFGNEKLFF.

The chain uses TRBV18 and TRBJ1-1; possibly TRBD1 for D (6 bases). Trimming removed 3 bases at V and 3 bases at J, with 17 bases between. There are 16 residues in the CDR3. Germline values: CDR1 KGHSH, CDR2 LQKENI. The CDR3 loop reads CASSPQGIPGDTEAFF. The CDR3 bases are TGTGCCAGCTCACCCCAGGGGATTCCGGGTGACACTGAAGCTTTCTTT.

The rearrangement joins TRBV16 to TRBJ2-2; possible D gene TRBD1, 6 bases. V was cut by 8 bases and J by 1 base, with 11 bases left in between. Germline CDR1 is KGHSY and CDR2 is FQNENV. CDR3 length: 14 residues. CDR3 residues: CASRVQGNTGELFF. The CDR3 region has the DNA TGTGCCAGCCGCGTACAGGGGAACACCGGGGAGCTGTTTTTT.

The V and J genes are TRBV20-1 and TRBJ1-3, with D perhaps matching TRBD1 (5 bases). Germline CDR1 DFQATT, CDR2 SNEGSKA (reference sequence). CDR3 length: 13 residues. V was clipped by 0 bases and J by 2 bases, with 5 bases between them. The CDR3 sequence is CSARDRAGNTIYF. CDR3 DNA sequence: TGCAGTGCTAGAGACAGGGCTGGAAACACCATATATTTT.

The chain is built from TRBV4-1 and TRBJ1-2; D is possibly TRBD1 (6 bases). The CDR3 totals 16 residues. V lost 0 bases to trimming and J lost 4 bases, with 15 bases between them. The germline CDR1 and CDR2 sequences are MGHRA and YSYEKL. The DNA of the CDR3 is TGCGCCAGCAGCCAAGATCTCGGGGGCTCAAGCTATGGCTACACCTTC. It codes for CASSQDLGGSSYGYTF.

The sample holds a few counts of this clonotype. The chain employs TRBV20-1 and TRBJ2-2, with 7 bases aligning to TRBD1. The germline V gene encodes CDR1 DFQATT and CDR2 SNEGSKA (reference sequence). With V trimmed by 6 bases and J by 7 bases, 11 bases remained unmatched. This CDR3 comprises 14 residues. This chain's CDR3 is CSASKGADFGELFF. CDR3 sequence (DNA): TGCAGTGCCAGCAAGGGGGCGGACTTCGGGGAGCTGTTTTTT.

This clonotype turned up a few times. This chain joins TRBV10-3 and TRBJ1-2; maybe TRBD1 (5 bases). This CDR3 is 14 amino acids long. V lost 6 bases and J 0 bases, leaving 11 bases between the germline ends. Per the germline V gene, CDR1 is ENHRY and CDR2 is SYGVKD. This chain's CDR3 is CAISLTGTNYGYTF. CDR3 nucleotide sequence: TGTGCCATCAGCCTAACAGGAACTAACTATGGCTACACCTTC.

This clonotype was seen many times. The rearrangement uses TRBV7-9 and TRBJ2-7; possible D gene TRBD2, 5 bases. CDR3 length: 13 residues. V lost 5 bases to trimming and J lost 2 bases, with 10 bases between them. Germline lookup yields CDR1 SEHNR and CDR2 FQNEAQ (reference sequence). The DNA of the CDR3 is TGTGCCAGCAGCCGAGACGGGACCTACGAGCAGTACGTC. Translating gives CASSRDGTYEQYV.

The chain has TRBV12-3 or TRBV12-4 and TRBJ1-2; TRBD1 matches at 8 bases. There are 18 residues in the CDR3. Trimming at V came to 6 bases and at J to 5 bases, leaving 20 bases not matched to a gene. The CDR3 bases are TGTGCCAGCAGCCCCGGGGGGGAGACAGGGGCCCCCGTATATGGCTACACCTTC. Encoded protein: CASSPGGETGAPVYGYTF.